This T cell receptor beta chain was identified in a study of T cell repertoires in ileal Crohn's disease. Study in general: Biopsies of the neoterminal ileum at postoperative colonoscopy form M6 samples.

Study-wide points: All patients with clonality above 26.8% had endoscopic recurrence. Mucosal expansions were suggested to be mainly CD8 T cells.

Some clones are missing from TCRdb's copy, which holds only in-frame ones; the method was immunoSEQ multiplex PCR. In the table there are approximately 15,000 clones, 65% to 80% of which are singletons. This CDR3 is built from 14 residues. The germline gives CDR1 PRHDT, CDR2 FYEKMQ (reference sequence). The ends lost 5 bases at V and 8 bases at J; junction bases unmatched: 10. Notes on this clone: Its antigen is undetermined.

The sample's time point: neoterminal ileum biopsy at postoperative endoscopy, about 6 months after surgery. Patients were adults with ileal or ileocolonic Crohn's disease needing resection. The genes are TRBV13 and TRBJ2-5; 8 positions agree with TRBD2. The sample was ileal tissue. The receptor's source is an adult with Crohn's disease. The CDR3 sequence is CASSPAGGIGTQYF. The CDR3 nucleotides read TGTGCCAGCAGCCCCGCGGGGGGCATCGGTACCCAGTACTTC.